The clone carrying this TCR beta chain was recorded a few times. Its antigen is undetermined. This sample is drawn from a study of T cells after yellow fever vaccination. Study observations and caveats: Subsequent booster samples again held most clones from primary vaccination (96% CD4, about 85% CD8). Only a small proportion of the clonotypes turned up in both the CD4 and the CD8 compartments, likely arising from convergent recombination.

Germline loops: CDR1 SQVTM, CDR2 ANQGSEA. The CDR3 has 14 residues. The V segment lost 5 bases and the J segment 7 bases; nucleotides outside the gene matches: 6. In making TCR cDNA, 5'RACE template switching added a universal primer site and UMIs to it. TCRdb independently ran MiXCR on the 5' RACE reads; one entry per CDR3 protein. The sample carries 500,000 to 650,000 distinct CDR3 sequences, 9% to 15% recorded once. The rearrangement uses TRBV29-1 and TRBJ2-1, with 12 bases aligning to TRBD2. The source is a man aged 30 to 39 who received the YFV17D yellow fever vaccine. Sequenced material: PBMCs, taken on the day of the yellow fever booster vaccination. The CDR3 sequence is CSVTGLAGGNEQFF. The CDR3 nucleotides read TGCAGCGTTACGGGCCTAGCGGGAGGGAATGAGCAGTTCTTC.